The T cell receptor (beta chain) described here comes from a study of blood T cell repertoires in COVID-19. The wider study: The United States, Italy and Spain were the sources of the acute and convalescent COVID-19 samples. Nucleic acid was either cDNA or gDNA, and it came from T cells, B-cell-depleted T cells, or PBMCs.

This clone turned up a few times. The germline gives CDR1 DFQATT, CDR2 SNEGSKA (reference sequence). The trim removed 3 bases at V and 4 bases at J, leaving 6 bases unmatched. The CDR3 runs 14 residues. One Seattle source followed patients from active infection through their disease course. The authors' processing: Quantification of nucleated cells was approximated via reference gene primer amplification. Sequencing was performed with immunoSEQ multiplex PCR; in TCRdb, only in-frame clones are kept and a portion is missing. V and J calls and clone size are given by that table; D and trimming were obtained from the DNA. The sample has roughly 300,000 clones, 86% seen once.

The chain recombines TRBV20-1 with TRBJ2-3; 8 bases agree with TRBD2. This sequence originates from a woman in her 30s with COVID-19, enrolled during active disease. Sequenced: peripheral blood. The CDR3 loop reads CSASSAGGPDTQYF. CDR3 sequence (DNA): TGCAGTGCTAGTTCCGCGGGGGGCCCAGATACGCAGTATTTT.